This T cell receptor beta chain originates from a study of Ad26.COV2.S vaccination and SARS-CoV-2 variants. Study conclusions and caveats: Vaccinees showed greater spike-specific TCR breadth than placebo recipients.

On this clone: The antigen is unknown.

The CDR3 sequence is 13 residues long. The germline gives CDR1 MNHEY, CDR2 SVGAGI. Trimming took off 5 bases at V and 6 bases at J, with 13 bases between the two ends. TCRdb keeps only in-frame clones here, not all; method: immunoSEQ multiplex PCR. This sample has roughly 100,000 clones, with roughly 80% found just once. The sample here was peripheral blood, taken after recovery from COVID-19. This sequence originates from a human donor who had recovered from COVID-19. The chain carries TRBV6-5 and TRBJ1-2; possible D gene TRBD1, 6 bases. As DNA, the CDR3 is TGTGCCAGCAGTCAGACTAACAGGGATGGCTACACCTTC. It encodes CASSQTNRDGYTF.